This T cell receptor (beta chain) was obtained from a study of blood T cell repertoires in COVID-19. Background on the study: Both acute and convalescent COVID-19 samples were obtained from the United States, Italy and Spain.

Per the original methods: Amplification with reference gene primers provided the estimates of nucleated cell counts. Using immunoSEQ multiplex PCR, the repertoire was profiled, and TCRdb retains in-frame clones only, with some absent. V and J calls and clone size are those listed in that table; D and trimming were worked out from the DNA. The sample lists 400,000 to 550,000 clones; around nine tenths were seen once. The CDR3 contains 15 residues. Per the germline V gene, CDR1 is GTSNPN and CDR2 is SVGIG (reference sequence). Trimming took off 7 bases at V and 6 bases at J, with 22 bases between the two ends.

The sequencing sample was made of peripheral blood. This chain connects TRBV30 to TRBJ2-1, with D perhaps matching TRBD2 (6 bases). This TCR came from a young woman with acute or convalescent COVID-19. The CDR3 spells CAYHRQEGLGNEQFF. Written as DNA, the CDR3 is TGTGCCTACCACAGGCAGGAGGGTTTGGGCAATGAGCAGTTCTTC.